These T cell receptor beta chains were read from a single sample in a study of cytomegalovirus exposure and HLA in healthy donors. Sequenced by immunoSEQ multiplex PCR; TCRdb stores in-frame clones only, minus some. The table lists about 120,000 clones, about 96% of them singletons. The sequenced material came from PBMCs. The receptors were sampled from a man between 18 and 35 years old in good health and CMV-seronegative. Both conserved end residues are part of each CDR3. Fields, in order: J gene, clone size, D gene, V gene, CDR3 protein, CDR3 DNA. A D gene is named only where the DNA matches it firmly. A row's size may be missing; if present it is once, few, many or a size class.

TRBJ2-7 | . | . | TRBV5-5 | CASSLVAGDSYEQYF | TGTGCCAGCAGCTTGGTGGCAGGGGACTCCTACGAGCAGTACTTC
TRBJ2-7 | once | . | TRBV19 | CASKGTGTPYEQYF | TGTGCCAGTAAGGGAACAGGGACCCCCTACGAGCAGTACTTC
TRBJ2-7 | . | . | TRBV5-1 | CASSLYETTYEQYF | TGCGCCAGCAGCTTGTATGAGACTACCTACGAGCAGTACTTC
TRBJ2-3 | . | TRBD2 | TRBV4-2 | CASSQGSPKLADTDTQYF | TGTGCCAGCAGCCAAGGCAGTCCAAAGCTAGCGGACACAGATACGCAGTATTTT
TRBJ1-4 | . | TRBD1 | TRBV29-1 | CSGQGNEEKLFF | TGCAGCGGACAGGGGAACGAGGAAAAACTGTTTTTT
TRBJ2-5 | . | . | TRBV10-3 | CAIRDSAKGETQYF | TGTGCCATCAGGGACTCCGCCAAGGGAGAGACCCAGTACTTC
TRBJ2-1 | . | . | TRBV29-1 | CSVVQGTDEQFF | TGCAGCGTTGTGCAGGGTACGGATGAGCAGTTCTTC
TRBJ2-2 | once | . | TRBV19 | CASSIWEPNTGELFF | TGTGCCAGTAGTATCTGGGAGCCGAACACCGGGGAGCTGTTTTTT
TRBJ2-3 | once | . | TRBV2 | CASSERAGGTDTQYF | TGTGCCAGCAGTGAAAGGGCAGGGGGCACAGATACGCAGTATTTT
TRBJ2-5 | once | TRBD2 | TRBV11-2 | CASSGLAGEGETQYF | TGTGCCAGCAGCGGACTAGCGGGAGAAGGGGAGACCCAGTACTTC
TRBJ2-7 | . | . | TRBV28 | CASSLGTTYEQYF | TGTGCCAGCAGTTTGGGGACAACCTACGAGCAGTACTTC
TRBJ2-4 | . | TRBD1 | TRBV18 | CASLGTENIQYF | TGTGCCAGCTTAGGGACAGAAAACATTCAGTACTTC
TRBJ1-3 | . | . | TRBV11-2 | CASSYQGSGNTIYF | TGTGCCAGCAGCTACCAGGGAAGTGGAAACACCATATATTTT
TRBJ2-5 | . | TRBD2 | TRBV7-2 | CASSLVLAGGRDETQYF | TGTGCCAGCAGCTTAGTTTTAGCGGGAGGGCGTGACGAGACCCAGTACTTC
TRBJ1-2 | . | TRBD1 | TRBV7-2 | CASSDPGQGDYGYTF | TGTGCCAGCAGCGACCCGGGACAGGGAGACTATGGCTACACCTTC
TRBJ2-7 | . | . | TRBV6-5 | CASSYARAVYEQYF | TGTGCCAGCAGTTACGCCAGGGCGGTCTACGAGCAGTACTTC
TRBJ2-2 | . | TRBD2 | TRBV6-5 | CASSASGTNTGELFF | TGTGCCAGCAGTGCCAGCGGGACGAACACCGGGGAGCTGTTTTTT
TRBJ2-2 | . | . | TRBV25-1 | CASSWGGGTGELFF | TGTGCCAGCAGTTGGGGAGGAGGCACCGGGGAGCTGTTTTTT
TRBJ2-1 | . | . | TRBV5-1 | CASSTTGYQDEQFF | TGCGCCAGCAGCACGACAGGATACCAGGATGAGCAGTTCTTC
TRBJ1-1 | . | TRBD1 | TRBV11-2 | CASSFDRGGKAEAFF | TGTGCCAGCAGCTTTGACAGGGGAGGTAAGGCTGAAGCTTTCTTT
TRBJ2-1 | . | . | TRBV6-1 | CATTRGKDEQFF | TGTGCCACTACCAGGGGAAAGGATGAGCAGTTCTTC
TRBJ2-1 | once | . | TRBV5-5 | CASSLGLGFYSSQFF | TGTGCCAGCAGCTTGGGACTAGGTTTTTATTCTTCCCAGTTCTTC
TRBJ2-1 | . | TRBD1 | TRBV18 | CASSPRRDSYNEQFF | TGTGCCAGCTCACCGAGAAGGGACAGCTACAATGAGCAGTTCTTC
TRBJ2-7 | once | . | TRBV15 | CAASPQTHYEQYF | TGTGCCGCCTCTCCACAGACGCACTACGAGCAGTACTTC
TRBJ1-1 | . | . | TRBV7-3 | CASSFNGLGTEAFF | TGTGCCAGCAGCTTTAATGGGCTGGGCACTGAAGCTTTCTTT
TRBJ1-1 | . | . | TRBV7-9 | CASSLYKNTEAFF | TGTGCCAGCAGCTTATACAAGAACACTGAAGCTTTCTTT
TRBJ1-3 | . | . | TRBV5-5 | CASSLGPFSGNTIYF | TGTGCCAGCAGCTTGGGTCCTTTCTCTGGAAACACCATATATTTT
TRBJ2-5 | . | TRBD2 | TRBV4-3 | CASSQDLELAGAETQYF | TGCGCCAGCAGCCAAGACCTGGAACTAGCGGGAGCTGAGACCCAGTACTTC
TRBJ2-3 | . | . | TRBV6-5 | CASSYRTGTDTQYF | TGTGCCAGCAGTTACCGAACAGGGACAGATACGCAGTATTTT
TRBJ2-2 | . | . | TRBV6-5 | CASSSTNTGELFF | TGTGCCAGCAGTTCTACTAACACCGGGGAGCTGTTTTTT
TRBJ2-3 | . | TRBD1 | TRBV4-1 | CASSQERDRGRDFKPTQYF | TGCGCCAGCAGCCAAGAGCGAGACAGGGGGCGCGATTTTAAGCCTACGCAGTATTTT
TRBJ1-1 | once | . | TRBV5-1 | CASSLSRGGKSEAFF | TGCGCCAGCAGCTTGTCTCGGGGAGGGAAAAGTGAAGCTTTCTTT
TRBJ1-4 | . | . | TRBV25-1 | CASSETGGGTNEKLFF | TGTGCCAGCAGTGAAACAGGCGGCGGAACTAATGAAAAACTGTTTTTT
TRBJ2-3 | . | . | TRBV7-2 | CASSLGIGGGVADTQYF | TGTGCCAGCAGCTTAGGTATCGGAGGTGGGGTAGCCGATACGCAGTATTTT
TRBJ1-1 | . | TRBD1 | TRBV19 | CASSTGTGNTEAFF | TGTGCCAGTAGTACCGGGACAGGGAACACTGAAGCTTTCTTT
TRBJ2-1 | . | TRBD2 | TRBV4-3 | CASSQAGTSVYNEQFF | TGCGCCAGCAGCCAGGCCGGGACTAGCGTCTACAATGAGCAGTTCTTC
TRBJ2-3 | . | TRBD2 | TRBV4-2 | CASNQDLYRGAGGTDTQYF | TGTGCCAGCAACCAAGACCTCTATCGGGGAGCGGGAGGCACAGATACGCAGTATTTT
TRBJ2-1 | few | . | TRBV19 | CASTTDSSYNEQFF | TGTGCCAGTACTACGGACAGCTCCTACAATGAGCAGTTCTTC
TRBJ2-7 | . | . | TRBV27 | CASTSAASYEQYF | TGTGCCAGCACTTCGGCGGCCTCCTACGAGCAGTACTTC
TRBJ1-1 | . | . | TRBV5-4 | CASSLQGMSTEAFF | TGTGCCAGCAGCTTGCAGGGGATGAGCACTGAAGCTTTCTTT
TRBJ1-1 | . | . | TRBV28 | CASVEGPEAFF | TGTGCCAGCGTTGAGGGCCCTGAAGCTTTCTTT
TRBJ1-1 | . | . | TRBV19 | CASTPSLGWGVGTEAFF | TGTGCCAGTACCCCATCCCTCGGGTGGGGGGTAGGGACTGAAGCTTTCTTT
TRBJ2-2 | . | TRBD2 | TRBV9 | CASSVGGVIGERENTGELFF | TGTGCCAGCAGCGTAGGAGGAGTTATAGGTGAGCGGGAGAACACCGGGGAGCTGTTTTTT
TRBJ1-4 | . | . | TRBV5-1 | CASSLAVGGEKLFF | TGCGCCAGCAGCTTGGCCGTGGGAGGCGAAAAACTGTTTTTT
TRBJ1-2 | . | TRBD1 | TRBV10-1 | CAIGTGQGYGYTF | TGCGCCATCGGGACAGGGCAAGGCTATGGCTACACCTTC
TRBJ2-2 | . | . | TRBV18 | CASGLGRGELFF | TGTGCCAGCGGCCTGGGCCGCGGGGAGCTGTTTTTT
TRBJ2-2 | . | . | TRBV14 | CASSPSVGELFF | TGTGCCAGCAGCCCTTCGGTCGGGGAGCTGTTTTTT
TRBJ2-5 | . | . | TRBV29-1 | CSAAEVETQYF | TGCAGCGCTGCGGAGGTCGAGACCCAGTACTTC